A selection of T cell receptor beta chains follows, all from one sample in a study of blood T cell repertoires in COVID-19. Produced via immunoSEQ multiplex PCR; TCRdb's table is partial and in-frame only. The data hold 120,000 to 150,000 clones, with over 75% observed a single time. Source material: peripheral blood. The receptors come from a man aged 55-75 years with active or convalescent COVID-19. Both conserved end residues are part of each CDR3. A D gene is named only where the DNA matches it firmly. Only part of the rows carry a size: once, few, many, or a class if the clone is expanded.

clone_size,d_call,j_call,cdr3_length,v_call,cdr3_nt,cdr3_aa
NA,NA,TRBJ1-4,15,TRBV5-8,TGTGCCAGCAGCTTGGGGCAAGCAACTAATGAAAAACTGTTTTTT,CASSLGQATNEKLFF
once,TRBD1,TRBJ1-4,15,TRBV6-5,TGTGCCAGCAGTTACCTGACAGGGGGCAATGAAAAACTGTTTTTT,CASSYLTGGNEKLFF
few,NA,TRBJ1-1,9,TRBV29-1,TGCAGCGTTGACGCTGAAGCTTTCTTT,CSVDAEAFF
few,TRBD2,TRBJ2-3,14,TRBV18,TGTGCCAGCTCACCACCTTTAGCGGGAGGGCCGCAGTATTTT,CASSPPLAGGPQYF
NA,NA,TRBJ2-7,14,TRBV18,TGTGCCAGCTCGAAGGACAGCAGTCCCTACGAGCAGTACTTC,CASSKDSSPYEQYF
NA,TRBD1,TRBJ1-1,14,TRBV6-5,TGTGCCAGCAGCTGGGACAGGTCTCTCCCTGAAGCTTTCTTT,CASSWDRSLPEAFF
NA,TRBD2,TRBJ2-1,14,TRBV24-1,TGTGCCACAGGGAGCGGGAGCTCCTACAATGAGCAGTTCTTC,CATGSGSSYNEQFF
NA,TRBD1,TRBJ2-6,15,TRBV6-5,TGTGCCATGTCGACAGGGAGCTCTGGGGCCAACGTCCTGACTTTC,CAMSTGSSGANVLTF
NA,TRBD2,TRBJ2-3,17,TRBV7-6,TGTGCCAGCAGCTTAACTTATCCGGGAGGGGGCACAGATACGCAGTATTTT,CASSLTYPGGGTDTQYF
NA,TRBD2,TRBJ2-3,18,TRBV9,TGTGCCAGCAGCGACCCTAGCGGGAGGGCCCTCGGCACAGATACGCAGTATTTT,CASSDPSGRALGTDTQYF
NA,NA,TRBJ1-2,13,TRBV5-1,TGCGCCAGCAGCTGGGATGGTGGGGGGTACTACACCTTC,CASSWDGGGYYTF
few,TRBD1,TRBJ1-4,15,TRBV9,TGTGCCAGCAGCCAAACACAGGGGGCGAATGAAAAACTGTTTTTT,CASSQTQGANEKLFF
NA,TRBD2,TRBJ2-2,15,TRBV7-2,TGTGCCAGCAGCAACACAGGACTAGTCACCGGGGAGCTGTTTTTT,CASSNTGLVTGELFF
NA,NA,TRBJ1-1,14,TRBV28,TGTGCCAGCAGTTTCCACATCAAGAACACTGAAGCTTTCTTT,CASSFHIKNTEAFF
NA,TRBD2,TRBJ2-7,16,TRBV6-5,TGTGCCAGCAGTTACTCCGGACTAGCGGGATGGGACGAGCAGTACTTC,CASSYSGLAGWDEQYF
few,NA,TRBJ2-3,14,TRBV2,TGTGCCAGCTATCCGGGAGCCCCCGCGGATACGCAGTATTTT,CASYPGAPADTQYF
NA,NA,TRBJ1-1,13,TRBV6-6,TGTGCCAGCAGCCCTCCCCTGACAGGAGAAGCTTTCTTT,CASSPPLTGEAFF
NA,NA,TRBJ2-1,15,TRBV7-2,TGTGCCAGCAGCTTAGACCGACTTCCTCAGAATGAGCAGTTCTTC,CASSLDRLPQNEQFF
NA,NA,TRBJ1-3,17,TRBV3-1/TRBV3-2,TGTGCCAGCAGCCAAGACGGGGGGAGCCTCTCTGGAAACACCATATATTTT,CASSQDGGSLSGNTIYF
NA,NA,TRBJ2-7,11,TRBV24-1,TGTGCCACCAGTGATAACAGGGAGCAGTACTTC,CATSDNREQYF
few,NA,TRBJ1-2,14,TRBV25-1,TGTGCCAGCAGTCAAATAACAGGGTCCGGAGGCTACACCTTC,CASSQITGSGGYTF
NA,NA,TRBJ2-5,15,TRBV19,TGTGCCAGTAGTATAGTACGTGGCCCTCTGGAGACCCAGTACTTC,CASSIVRGPLETQYF
NA,TRBD2,TRBJ2-7,15,TRBV18,TGTGCCAGCTCCCCCGACGCGGGAGGGTCTTACGAGCAGTACTTC,CASSPDAGGSYEQYF
NA,NA,TRBJ2-3,12,TRBV27,TGTGCCGTAAAGACTAGGACAGATACGCAGTATTTT,CAVKTRTDTQYF
NA,TRBD1,TRBJ2-2,14,TRBV28,TGTGCCAGCAGGGGACAGGGCAGGAACGGGGAGCTGTTTTTT,CASRGQGRNGELFF
NA,TRBD1,TRBJ2-7,15,TRBV5-6,TGTGCCAGCAGCGCCTGGGACAGGAGCTCCTACGAGCAGTACTTC,CASSAWDRSSYEQYF
NA,NA,TRBJ1-4,12,TRBV6-5,TGTGCCAGCAGTTACCCCGGGGAAAAACTGTTTTTT,CASSYPGEKLFF
NA,NA,TRBJ1-1,12,TRBV28,TGTGCCAGCAGCCAGGGAAGCACTGAAGCTTTCTTT,CASSQGSTEAFF
NA,TRBD1,TRBJ1-2,16,TRBV18,TGTGCCAGCTCACCCACCACAGGGGGCGAGGGCTATGGCTACACCTTC,CASSPTTGGEGYGYTF
NA,NA,TRBJ1-5,13,TRBV18,TGTGCCAGCTCAGGAGGGCAAGGTCAGCCCCAGCATTTT,CASSGGQGQPQHF
NA,TRBD2,TRBJ2-3,15,TRBV6-5,TGTGCCAGCAGTTTCGGACTAGCGGGGACAGATACGCAGTATTTT,CASSFGLAGTDTQYF
NA,NA,TRBJ2-5,15,TRBV9,TGTGCCAGCAGCGCGCTGGGGGCCTCGGTAGAGACCCAGTACTTC,CASSALGASVETQYF
NA,TRBD2,TRBJ2-1,13,TRBV4-3,TGCGCCAGCAGCCAAGATAGTGCGGGAGTAAGATTCTTC,CASSQDSAGVRFF
NA,NA,TRBJ2-6,16,TRBV21-1,TGTGCCAGCAGCAAAAGAGGTAGCTCTGGGGCCAACGTCCTGACTTTC,CASSKRGSSGANVLTF
NA,TRBD1,TRBJ1-2,14,TRBV24-1,TGTGCCACCAGCCGGGACAGAGATACCTATGGCTACACCTTC,CATSRDRDTYGYTF
NA,TRBD1,TRBJ2-5,14,TRBV19,TGTGCCAGTAGTCCCCGGGACAGGGCCGTGACCCAGTACTTC,CASSPRDRAVTQYF
NA,NA,TRBJ2-5,16,TRBV24-1,TGTGCCACCAGTGATGTTCAGCGCGACCTAAAAGAGACCCAGTACTTC,CATSDVQRDLKETQYF
NA,NA,TRBJ1-3,14,TRBV6-5,TGTGCCAGCAGTACCCAGAACTCTGGAAACACCATATATTTT,CASSTQNSGNTIYF
NA,TRBD1,TRBJ1-2,16,TRBV5-1,TGCGCCAGCAGCTTGGCGCCTTTACCGGGACAGGGCCCCTACACCTTC,CASSLAPLPGQGPYTF
NA,NA,TRBJ2-1,14,TRBV2,TGTGCCAGCAGGGTAGGGGGGGCCCAGGATGAGCAGTTCTTC,CASRVGGAQDEQFF
NA,TRBD2,TRBJ2-3,16,TRBV3-1/TRBV3-2,TGTGCCAGCAGCCTAGGGACTAGCGGGAGCTCAGATACGCAGTATTTT,CASSLGTSGSSDTQYF
once,TRBD2,TRBJ2-1,14,TRBV6-5,TGTGCCAGCAGCATGACTAGCGGGAACAATGAGCAGTTCTTC,CASSMTSGNNEQFF
NA,TRBD1,TRBJ1-2,12,TRBV5-4,TGTGCCAGCAGCTCTGGACAGGGGAGGCCTTCTTTC,CASSSGQGRPSF
NA,TRBD2,TRBJ2-1,15,TRBV11-2,TGTGCCAGCAGCTTACAACTAGCGGGAATCTATGAGCAGTTCTTC,CASSLQLAGIYEQFF
few,TRBD1,TRBJ2-4,16,TRBV19,TGTGCCAGTAGGGGCTTATGGACAGGGCTCAAAAACATTCAGTACTTC,CASRGLWTGLKNIQYF
NA,NA,TRBJ1-5,14,TRBV24-1,TGTGCCACCAGTGAGGCGGGACCTGGTCAGCCCCAGCATTTT,CATSEAGPGQPQHF
many,TRBD1,TRBJ2-1,15,TRBV27,TGTGCCAGCAGTTTAATAGGACAGGGGGACAATGAGCAGTTCTTC,CASSLIGQGDNEQFF
once,NA,TRBJ1-5,15,TRBV28,TGTGCCAGCAGTTTGACAGACGTCGGCAATCAGCCCCAGCATTTT,CASSLTDVGNQPQHF
NA,NA,TRBJ1-2,14,TRBV6-5,TGTGCCAGCAAAGTAGTGGAGGCAGCCTATGGCTACACCTTC,CASKVVEAAYGYTF
few,TRBD1,TRBJ1-2,15,TRBV6-5,TGTGCCAGCAGTTGGCCGGGACAGGGGATCCATGGCTACACCTTC,CASSWPGQGIHGYTF
NA,NA,TRBJ2-3,14,TRBV28,TGTGCCAGCAGTTCGGGGACTAGCACAGATACGCAGTATTTT,CASSSGTSTDTQYF
few,NA,TRBJ1-1,13,TRBV5-1,TGCGCCAGCAGCTTGGCCGACAGGAGTGAAGCTTTCTTT,CASSLADRSEAFF